A single sample gave rise to the 20 T cell receptor beta chains below, sequenced in a study of T cell responses to AZD1222 COVID-19 vaccine (dated by TCRdb to the early 2020s). The method behind the library was the immunoSEQ multiplex PCR assay. The table comes from immuneACCESS by way of TCRdb, which keeps in-frame sequences with V and J called. Part of the clones is missing from these tables; in studies checked, under half for an unresolved V gene and the rest for unknown reasons. For this sample the table gives 85,000 to 130,000 clones, of which 89% were detected only once. The top ten clonotypes cover 18% of the sample. Explained via the paper, the time point label denotes: baseline before first vaccination. The specimen was peripheral blood, collected on day 0 of AZD1222 vaccination. These receptors came from an adult in good health.

This chain connects TRBV7-8 to TRBJ1-5, with D hard to call. Germline V gene data show CDR1 as SGHVS and CDR2 as FQNEAQ. The CDR3 covers 13 residues. Trimming cost V 5 bases and J 3 bases, with 8 bases left between them. CDR3 in amino acids: CASSRRDNQPQHF. CDR3 DNA sequence: TGTGCCAGCAGCCGACGGGACAATCAGCCCCAGCATTTT.

The chain employs TRBV18 and TRBJ1-1, with 7 bases fitting TRBD1. This CDR3 spans 15 amino acids. Germline CDR1 is KGHSH and CDR2 is LQKENI. Losses at the gene ends were 4 bases for V and 4 bases for J; bases not matched to a gene: 9. In DNA, the CDR3 is TGTGCCAGCTCACTAAACAGGGGTCAGGGCACTGAAGCTTTCTTT. It is translated as CASSLNRGQGTEAFF.

This chain connects TRBV5-4 to TRBJ2-2; D is possibly TRBD1 (7 bases). Germline CDR1 SGHNT, CDR2 YYREEE (reference sequence). The CDR3 is 15 residues long. Trimming removed 6 bases at V and 7 bases at J, with 19 bases between. CDR3 region: CASTGSRGEGGELFF. The CDR3 bases are TGTGCCAGCACCGGGTCCAGGGGGGAAGGCGGGGAGCTGTTTTTT.

This clone was seen just once. The V call is TRBV6-5, the J call TRBJ2-3; TRBD2 matches at 11 bases. Germline CDR1 reads MNHEY; CDR2 reads SVGAGI. Trimming cost V 7 bases and J 4 bases; bases outside gene matches: 7. The CDR3 runs to 15 residues. The CDR3 loop is CASTSLAGGADTQYF. In DNA form, the CDR3 reads TGTGCCAGCACCTCGCTAGCGGGGGGCGCAGATACGCAGTATTTT.

The gene calls are TRBV5-1 and TRBJ2-1; 8 positions agree with TRBD1. Per the germline V gene, CDR1 is SGHRS and CDR2 is YFSETQ. The CDR3 totals 15 residues. V was clipped by 4 bases and J by 7 bases; unmatched bases: 10. CDR3 nucleotides: TGCGCCAGCAGCACAAGGACAGGGATCGGGAATGAGCAGTTCTTC. Protein product: CASSTRTGIGNEQFF.

V gene TRBV7-9 combines with J gene TRBJ2-5; D possibly corresponds to TRBD2 (6 bases). The germline V and J ends were trimmed by 3 bases and 4 bases, with 12 bases remaining between them. The germline CDR1 and CDR2 sequences are SEHNR and FQNEAQ (reference sequence). CDR3 size: 14 residues. CDR3 protein: CASSLAQGGETQYF. CDR3 DNA: TGTGCCAGCAGCTTGGCGCAGGGAGGAGAGACCCAGTACTTC.

About this clone: Mismatch with germline at one junction end may stem from a read error. The genes are TRBV5-6 and TRBJ1-1; a weak D match, TRBD1 (5 bases). CDR1 is SGHDT, CDR2 YYEEEE, per germline. The CDR3 is 16 residues long. Here the CDR3 DNA reads TGTGCCGGCAGCTTGGTAGGGGCTCCCTATAGCACTGAAGCTTTCTTT. It translates to CAGSLVGAPYSTEAFF.

The chain employs TRBV11-2 and TRBJ2-1, with D possibly matching TRBD2 (6 bases). CDR3 length: 15 amino acids. Trimming shortened V by 2 bases and J by 7 bases, and 15 bases separated the two germline ends. Germline assignment: CDR1 SGHAT and CDR2 FQNNGV. CDR3 DNA: TGTGCCAGCAGCTTAATCCGGGGGTTTGGAAATGAGCAGTTCTTC. Protein product: CASSLIRGFGNEQFF.

Details on this clone: Since the CDR3 does not end with the conserved phenylalanine or tryptophan, this likely comes from a read error. This chain connects TRBV6-1 to TRBJ1-6; D remains ambiguous. The CDR3 totals 14 residues. V lost 3 bases, J lost 10 bases, and 13 bases lay in between. Germline loops: CDR1 MNHNS, CDR2 SASEGT. DNA of the CDR3: TGTGCCAGCAGTGAGCAGCACCTTACCTCACCCCTCCACCTT. Protein product: CASSEQHLTSPLHL.

The V and J genes are TRBV3-1 (or the pseudogene TRBV3-2) and TRBJ2-5, with 10 bases that match TRBD2. Germline V gives CDR1 LGHDT, CDR2 YNNKEL (reference sequence). With V trimmed by 0 bases and J by 1 base, 5 bases remained unmatched. This CDR3 comprises 17 residues. CDR3 bases: TGTGCCAGCAGCCAAGATAATCTAGCGGGGGTCCAAGAGACCCAGTACTTC. Residues: CASSQDNLAGVQETQYF.

V is TRBV7-3 and J is TRBJ2-5; TRBD2 might be the D (5 bases). The V end was cut by 5 bases, the J end by 1 base, with 11 bases between. Germline CDR1 SGHTA, CDR2 FQGTGA. CDR3 length: 14 residues. The CDR3 bases are TGTGCCAGCAGCCGGGGTGGCAGCCAAGAGACCCAGTACTTC. Protein: CASSRGGSQETQYF. The full variable domain, completed using reference TRBV7-3 and TRBJ2-5, is GAGVSQTPSNKVTEKGKYVELRCDPISGHTALYWYRQSLGQGPEFLIYFQGTGAADDSGLPNDRFFAVRPEGSVSTLKIQRTERGDSAVYLCASSRGGSQETQYFGPGTRLLVL.

The chain joins TRBV15 to TRBJ2-1; either TRBD1 or TRBD2 may supply D (5 bases each). This CDR3 is 19 amino acids long. Germline CDR1 and CDR2: LNHNV and YYDKDF (reference sequence). The germline V and J ends were trimmed by 1 base and 3 bases, with 22 bases remaining between them. In DNA form, the CDR3 reads TGTGCCACCAGCAGAGCCTTCTCCAGGGTACGGGATTTCTACAATGAGCAGTTCTTC. The encoded protein is CATSRAFSRVRDFYNEQFF.

The rearrangement uses TRBV5-1 and TRBJ1-2; no reliable D call. The CDR3 sequence is 15 residues long. Germline V gene data show CDR1 as SGHRS and CDR2 as YFSETQ. V lost 4 bases and J 0 bases, leaving 13 bases between the germline ends. In nucleotides, the CDR3 is TGCGCCAGCAGCCGGAGGGAGGAAACTAACTATGGCTACACCTTC. Protein product: CASSRREETNYGYTF.

This chain joins TRBV5-1 and TRBJ1-2; the match to TRBD1 covers 10 bases. In germline, CDR1 is SGHRS, CDR2 YFSETQ. The CDR3 runs 14 residues. The V gene end was trimmed by 1 base and the J gene end by 8 bases; junction bases not matched to a gene: 5. The CDR3 DNA follows: TGCGCCAGCAGCTTGTCAGACAGGGGGCAAGGCTACACCTTC. It yields the protein CASSLSDRGQGYTF.

The chain has TRBV6-5 and TRBJ2-7; no clear D. CDR1 and CDR2 (germline): MNHEY, SVGAGI. V was cut by 2 bases and J by 2 bases, with 13 bases left in between. The CDR3 is 15 residues long. The CDR3 here is CASSYSTPGPYEQYF. CDR3 coding DNA: TGTGCCAGCAGTTACAGTACCCCAGGACCCTACGAGCAGTACTTC.

The genes are TRBV11-3 and TRBJ1-3; no reliable D call. Germline CDR1 and CDR2: SGHNT and YENEEA. Trimming cost V 3 bases and J 4 bases, with 7 bases left between them. The CDR3 sequence is 13 residues long. CDR3: CASSLSIGNTIYF. The CDR3 DNA reads TGTGCCAGCAGCTTGAGCATCGGAAACACCATATATTTT.

The V call is TRBV19, the J call TRBJ1-1; D ambiguous. This CDR3 contains 12 residues. The germline V and J ends were trimmed by 4 bases and 10 bases, with 13 bases remaining between them. CDR1 is LNHDA, CDR2 SQIVND, per germline (reference sequence). For the CDR3, the DNA is TGTGCCAGTAGTACGAAAGGCCAGCGAGCTTTCTTT. Amino acids: CASSTKGQRAFF.

CDR3 residues: CASSGDRPSGYTF. The CDR3 region has the DNA TGTGCCAGCAGTGGGGACAGACCAAGCGGCTACACCTTC. This chain links TRBV12-3 or TRBV12-4 with TRBJ1-2; 7 bases match TRBD1. The V and J ends lost 5 bases and 8 bases, in that order; junction bases with no gene match: 8. The length of the CDR3 is 13 residues.

This chain links TRBV30 with TRBJ2-3, with D possibly matching TRBD2 (6 bases). Between the trimmed V and J ends, which lost 0 bases and 11 bases, there was a span of 15 bases. The CDR3 covers 13 residues. Germline CDR1 reads GTSNPN; CDR2 reads SVGIG (reference sequence). This CDR3 is CAWSVPPGLGQYF. As DNA, the CDR3 is TGTGCCTGGAGTGTACCTCCGGGACTGGGGCAGTATTTT.

The chain employs TRBV5-1 and TRBJ1-2; the D gene is possibly TRBD1 (5 bases). V dropped 3 bases and J dropped 1 base, with 19 bases sitting between them. This CDR3 contains 17 residues. The germline CDR1 and CDR2 sequences are SGHRS and YFSETQ. The chain's CDR3 is CASSSLPREGYNYGYTF. The DNA of the CDR3 is TGCGCCAGCAGCTCACTTCCCAGGGAAGGGTATAACTATGGCTACACCTTC.